The 17 T cell receptor beta chains in this list originate from one sample, sequenced in a study of post-analysis software for immune sequencing data. Every TCR beta cDNA library bore unique molecular identifiers. MiXCR, applied by TCRdb to the PCR reads, yields one record per CDR3 protein. The data show about 810,000 distinct CDR3 sequences, 53% seen once. These receptors' antigens are unknown. Findings and limits, study-wide: Patients used five TRBV segments, including TRBV5-6, TRBV5-1 and TRBV20-1, more often than controls.

The source material was blood. These receptors all come from a girl aged 5-17 years with multiple sclerosis.

In its sample, this clonotype was seen a few times. The CDR3 region has the DNA TGTGCCAGCAGCCCCCCTGCGCACTACGAGCAGTACTTC. It codes for CASSPPAHYEQYF. The chain links TRBV7-9 to TRBJ2-7, with no clear D. The CDR3 is 13 amino acids. V was shortened by 5 bases and J by 3 bases, with 11 bases between the two germline ends. In germline, CDR1 is SEHNR, CDR2 FQNEAQ (reference sequence).

The chain joins TRBV20-1 to TRBJ2-7; tentative D call: TRBD1 (5 bases). The CDR3 runs to 12 residues. The germline V gene has CDR1 DFQATT and CDR2 SNEGSKA (reference sequence). Trimming pared 6 bases from V and 2 bases from J, leaving 11 bases between. The CDR3, as DNA: TGCAGTGCCCCAGACAGCACCTACGAGCAGTACTTC. Translating it yields CSAPDSTYEQYF.

The chain combines TRBV30 with TRBJ2-3; D is ambiguous. V was shortened by 1 base and J by 2 bases, with 7 bases between the two germline ends. The CDR3 consists of 13 residues. Germline V lookup: CDR1 GTSNPN, CDR2 SVGIG (reference sequence). This CDR3 is CAWSAGNTDTQYF. The CDR3 bases are TGTGCCTGGAGTGCCGGAAACACAGATACGCAGTATTTT.

The chain has TRBV27 and TRBJ2-1; TRBD1 might be the D (8 bases). Germline CDR1 MNHEY, CDR2 SMNVEV (reference sequence). Trimming took 5 bases from V and 10 from J, leaving 27 bases between them. This CDR3 has 17 amino acids. The CDR3 nucleotides read TGTGCCAGCAGTCATATTTCCACAGGGGGGGGATCCTACGAGCAGTTCTTC. Its translation is CASSHISTGGGSYEQFF.

The chain couples TRBV14 to TRBJ2-2; TRBD2 matches at 11 bases. V dropped 0 bases and J dropped 0; count of bases not matched to a gene: 12. CDR1 and CDR2 (germline): SGHDN, FVKESK. The CDR3 covers 21 residues. CDR3 DNA sequence: TGTGCCAGCAGCCAAGAGCATGGTGCTAGCGGGAGGCCGACGAACACCGGGGAGCTGTTTTTT. Amino acids: CASSQEHGASGRPTNTGELFF.

This clonotype was detected only a few times. The chain employs TRBV29-1 and TRBJ2-1, with TRBD2 matching 10 bases. Germline-derived CDR1 and CDR2 are SQVTM and ANQGSEA. V was clipped by 3 bases and J by 6 bases; unmatched bases: 11. The CDR3 runs to 16 residues. The CDR3 bases are TGCAGCGTTGAGAGAGAGCGGGGGGGCCGTCGCAATGAGCAGTTCTTC. This gives the protein CSVERERGGRRNEQFF.

This chain joins TRBV12-3 or TRBV12-4 and TRBJ1-5; TRBD1 might be the D (5 bases). The CDR3 sequence is 14 residues long. V was cut by 6 bases and J by 0 bases, with 9 bases left in between. The CDR3 bases are TGTGCCAGCAGCACCGGGGGTAGCAATCAGCCCCAGCATTTT. Amino acids: CASSTGGSNQPQHF.

This chain uses TRBV9 with TRBJ2-7; 7 positions agree with TRBD1. The CDR3 covers 18 residues. Germline V gene lookup returns CDR1 SGDLS and CDR2 YYNGEE. The V segment lost 0 bases and the J segment 2 bases; nucleotides outside the gene matches: 14. CDR3 sequence: CASSVGSPNRGRTYEQYF. Here the CDR3 DNA reads TGTGCCAGCAGCGTAGGGTCCCCAAACAGGGGCAGGACCTACGAGCAGTACTTC.

V gene TRBV5-1 combines with J gene TRBJ2-7; 9 positions agree with TRBD2. CDR1 SGHRS and CDR2 YFSETQ come from the germline V gene. V was pared by 0 bases and J by 5 bases, with 6 bases of the junction left unmatched. The CDR3 runs 15 residues. The CDR3 bases are TGCGCCAGCAGCTTGGTAGCGGGAGAGATGGACGAGCAGTACTTC. Its protein is CASSLVAGEMDEQYF.

V is TRBV9 and J is TRBJ2-4; tentatively, D is TRBD1 or TRBD2 (5 bases each). Germline CDR1 SGDLS, CDR2 YYNGEE. Trimming took 4 bases from V and 15 from J, leaving 23 bases between them. The CDR3 sequence is 14 residues long. The CDR3 nucleotides read TGTGCCAGCAGCCCCTCCCCGGGACCCATCGAGCGGTACTTC. It translates to CASSPSPGPIERYF.

V is TRBV28 and J is TRBJ2-5; D may be TRBD1 (5 bases). The DNA matches TRBJ2-7 better at its end, which makes the J call doubtful. The CDR3 has 13 amino acids. From germline, CDR1 is MDHEN and CDR2 SYDVKM. CDR3 coding DNA: TGTGCCAGCAGTTTGAGGCAGCAGGGCGAGCAGTACTTC. It is translated as CASSLRQQGEQYF.

CDR3 amino acids: CAGFDLQGGETQYF. The DNA of the CDR3 is TGCGCCGGATTCGACTTACAGGGTGGAGAGACCCAGTACTTC. This chain connects TRBV10-2 to TRBJ2-5; D possibly corresponds to TRBD1 (6 bases). The V end was cut by 11 bases, the J end by 4 bases, with 20 bases between. The germline gives CDR1 WSHSY, CDR2 SAAADI. The CDR3 totals 14 residues.

V usage is TRBV5-4 and J usage is TRBJ2-1; 9 bases map to TRBD2. The CDR3 totals 15 residues. CDR1 and CDR2 (germline): SGHNT, YYREEE (reference sequence). Trimming at V came to 2 bases and at J to 8 bases, leaving 8 bases not matched to a gene. CDR3 bases: TGTGCCAGCAGCTTCGGCGGGGGGGCCGCTTATGAGCAGTTCTTC. It codes for CASSFGGGAAYEQFF.

This clonotype was counted a few times. The chain recombines TRBV12-3 or TRBV12-4 with TRBJ2-6; D is undetermined. The CDR3 spans 15 residues. V lost 8 bases and J lost 0, with 11 bases in between. The CDR3 nucleotides are TGTGCCAGCTCATCCCACCCCTCTGGGGCCAACGTCCTGACTTTC. Translating it yields CASSSHPSGANVLTF.

The V and J genes are TRBV7-3 and TRBJ2-5; D is possibly TRBD1 (6 bases). Near its end, the DNA agrees better with TRBJ2-7, so the J call may be wrong. The CDR3 consists of 17 residues. Germline loops: CDR1 SGHTA, CDR2 FQGTGA. The CDR3 loop reads CASSPQPGRGRGNEQYF. CDR3 sequence (DNA): TGTGCCAGCAGCCCACAACCGGGTCGGGGCAGGGGAAACGAGCAGTACTTC.

The chain employs TRBV5-1 and TRBJ2-5; D may be TRBD1 (6 bases). Germline CDR1 reads SGHRS; CDR2 reads YFSETQ. Deletions cut 2 bases from V and 5 bases from J, with 10 bases between. This CDR3 has 13 residues. CDR3 sequence: CASSFDRLETQYF. The CDR3 DNA is TGCGCCAGCAGCTTTGACAGGCTCGAGACCCAGTACTTC.

The rearrangement links TRBV20-1 to TRBJ2-5, with a tentative D call TRBD2 (5 bases). The CDR3 spans 16 residues. V gave up 3 bases and J gave up 1 base, with 18 bases separating them. Germline V lookup: CDR1 DFQATT, CDR2 SNEGSKA (reference sequence). This CDR3 reads CSASPLARGRQETQYF. The CDR3 DNA reads TGCAGTGCTAGTCCCTTAGCGAGAGGGCGCCAAGAGACCCAGTACTTC.